This T cell receptor (beta chain) was sequenced for a study of cytomegalovirus exposure and HLA in healthy donors. There are 16 residues in the CDR3. The ends lost 3 bases at V and 7 bases at J; junction bases unmatched: 9. CDR1 is LGHNA and CDR2 is YNFKEQ in the germline V gene. About this clone: What it recognizes is unknown.

The PCR made use of 60 Vbeta and 13 Jbeta primers. Repertoires were generated with immunoSEQ multiplex PCR, while TCRdb's copy carries only in-frame clones and drops some. The data hold 70,000 to 80,000 clones, with approximately 72% observed a single time. The study, taken as a whole, reports: An analysis was carried out later, and it reportedly showed fewer N-insertions in an Asian-associated ancestry cluster than the approximately 700-donor mean.

This clonotype originated in a woman in her forties in good health and CMV-seropositive. J is TRBJ2-1 and V is TRBV4-2; 10 nucleotides align to TRBD2. What was sequenced was PBMCs. The CDR3 DNA reads TGTGCCAGCAGCCAGAGTACTAGCGGGGTTGCGAATGAGCAGTTCTTC. Its protein is CASSQSTSGVANEQFF.